This entry lists 23 T cell receptor beta chains sequenced from one sample in a study of blood T cell repertoires in COVID-19. Repertoires were generated with immunoSEQ multiplex PCR, while TCRdb's copy carries only in-frame clones and drops some. The table has approximately 150,000 clones, roughly 84% seen once; the top ten hold roughly 5.6%. Sample: PBMCs or T cells enriched from blood (not recorded which). Every receptor here comes from a man in his 70s who had been exposed to COVID-19.

The chain links TRBV6-5 to TRBJ1-2; 8 bases map to TRBD1. Germline CDR1 is MNHEY and CDR2 is SVGAGI. The length of the CDR3 is 13 residues. The V gene end was trimmed by 7 bases and the J gene end by 3 bases; junction bases not matched to a gene: 4. Here the CDR3 DNA reads TGTGCCAGCATTGCGGACAGGGACTATGGCTACACCTTC. This sequence encodes CASIADRDYGYTF.

V usage is TRBV9 and J usage is TRBJ2-5, with 7 positions matching TRBD2. The V and J ends lost 6 bases and 5 bases, in that order; junction bases with no gene match: 7. The CDR3 has 13 amino acids. Germline V gene sequence: CDR1 SGDLS, CDR2 YYNGEE. Here the CDR3 reads CASTRAGDETQYF. The CDR3 nucleotides read TGTGCCAGCACCCGGGCGGGGGACGAGACCCAGTACTTC.

The rearrangement joins TRBV5-4 to TRBJ2-2; tentative D call: TRBD1 (6 bases). Germline lookup yields CDR1 SGHNT and CDR2 YYREEE (reference sequence). CDR3 size: 15 residues. V was shortened by 5 bases and J by 4 bases, with 15 bases between the two germline ends. The CDR3 region has the DNA TGTGCCAGCAGTCCCGGACAGTCCGGCACCGGGGAGCTGTTTTTT. Translation: CASSPGQSGTGELFF.

J is TRBJ1-2 and V is TRBV6-5; D remains unclear. The CDR3 is 14 amino acids. V was trimmed by 5 bases and J by 4 bases, leaving 14 bases between them. Germline CDR1 and CDR2: MNHEY and SVGAGI. CDR3: CASSPGVTLYGYTF. In DNA, the CDR3 is TGTGCCAGCAGTCCCGGGGTGACCCTCTATGGCTACACCTTC.

The chain employs TRBV28 and TRBJ2-6; D may be TRBD2 (7 bases). The V and J ends lost 5 bases and 0 bases respectively, with 11 bases between them. This CDR3 is built from 16 residues. Germline lookup yields CDR1 MDHEN and CDR2 SYDVKM. Here the CDR3 reads CASSRGGNSGANVLTF. The CDR3 DNA sequence: TGTGCCAGCAGTAGGGGGGGCAACTCTGGGGCCAACGTCCTGACTTTC.

The gene calls are TRBV5-1 and TRBJ1-1; a weak D match, TRBD1 (6 bases). V was pared by 5 bases and J by 0 bases, with 11 bases between. In germline, CDR1 is SGHRS, CDR2 YFSETQ. CDR3 length: 14 amino acids. CDR3: CASSPGDMNTEAFF. The CDR3 coding sequence is TGCGCCAGCAGTCCAGGGGACATGAACACTGAAGCTTTCTTT.

J is TRBJ2-1 and V is TRBV11-2, with 12 bases matching TRBD2. CDR1 SGHAT and CDR2 FQNNGV come from the germline V gene. The CDR3 contains 15 residues. The V and J ends lost 5 bases and 6 bases, in that order; junction bases with no gene match: 5. The CDR3 is CASSPRTSGTNEQFF. CDR3 nucleotides: TGTGCCAGCAGCCCACGGACTAGCGGGACCAATGAGCAGTTCTTC.

V and J are TRBV3-1 (or the pseudogene TRBV3-2) and TRBJ1-6, with a weak D call TRBD1 (5 bases). Germline CDR1 and CDR2: LGHDT and YNNKEL (reference sequence). The V end was cut by 2 bases, the J end by 9 bases, with 14 bases between. This CDR3 is built from 15 residues. The CDR3 nucleotides read TGTGCCAGCAGCCAACTCGGGGGTGGAGGTTCACCCCTCCACTTT. Its protein product is CASSQLGGGGSPLHF.

The chain recombines TRBV12-3 or TRBV12-4 with TRBJ2-1; D is ambiguous. Trimming removed 4 bases from V and 5 bases from J, with 9 bases in between. This CDR3 is 13 amino acids long. CDR3 coding DNA: TGTGCCAGCAGTTACCCCTACCACAATGAGCAGTTCTTC. Protein sequence: CASSYPYHNEQFF.

The chain uses TRBV27 and TRBJ1-2; 8 nucleotides align to TRBD1. Trimming cost V 6 bases and J 3 bases; bases outside gene matches: 3. The germline CDR1 and CDR2 sequences are MNHEY and SMNVEV (reference sequence). The CDR3 runs 13 residues. CDR3 DNA: TGTGCCAGCAGCCTACAGGGGGACTATGGCTACACCTTC. Its protein is CASSLQGDYGYTF.

The V call is TRBV7-9, the J call TRBJ1-4; D is unresolved. Trimming left V 5 bases short and J 8 bases short, with 15 bases between. The CDR3 length is 14 residues. CDR1 and CDR2 (germline): SEHNR, FQNEAQ (reference sequence). The CDR3: CASSRSTIGEKLFF. The CDR3, as DNA: TGTGCCAGCAGCCGGAGTACCATCGGGGAAAAACTGTTTTTT.

V gene TRBV5-1 combines with J gene TRBJ1-2; 9 nucleotides line up with TRBD1. The CDR3 runs 15 residues. The germline CDR1 and CDR2 sequences are SGHRS and YFSETQ. V was clipped by 4 bases and J by 5 bases; unmatched bases: 9. In DNA form, the CDR3 reads TGCGCCAGCAGCACCTGGACAGGGGCGGGGTATGGCTACACCTTC. As protein: CASSTWTGAGYGYTF.

This clone appeared a few times. The CDR3 region is CASGGTAPYEQYF. CDR3 coding DNA: TGTGCCAGCGGGGGGACAGCACCCTACGAGCAGTACTTC. The chain couples TRBV28 to TRBJ2-7; TRBD1 is a possible D gene (7 bases). The germline gives CDR1 MDHEN, CDR2 SYDVKM. The CDR3 is 13 amino acids. The V end was cut by 8 bases, the J end by 2 bases, with 13 bases between.

The chain links TRBV29-1 to TRBJ1-2, with TRBD1 matching over 7 bases. Germline V gives CDR1 SQVTM, CDR2 ANQGSEA. Trimming removed 0 bases from V and 2 bases from J; junction bases left unmatched: 3. The CDR3 totals 14 residues. The CDR3 is CSVEERGQNYGYTF. In DNA, the CDR3 is TGCAGCGTTGAAGAAAGGGGACAGAACTATGGCTACACCTTC.

This clone was counted between two and nine times. The chain uses TRBV10-2 and TRBJ1-1; no firm D call. Deletions cut 5 bases from V and 0 bases from J, with 7 bases between. CDR1 and CDR2 from the germline V gene are WSHSY and SAAADI. The CDR3 is 13 amino acids. This chain's CDR3 is CASSRQMNTEAFF. DNA of the CDR3: TGCGCCAGCAGTCGCCAGATGAACACTGAAGCTTTCTTT.

The CDR3 spells CASSLAGADGELFF. For the CDR3, the DNA is TGTGCCAGCAGCTTAGCGGGGGCGGACGGGGAGCTGTTTTTT. The gene calls are TRBV7-3 and TRBJ2-2, with D possibly matching TRBD2 (7 bases). CDR3 length: 14 amino acids. Germline-derived CDR1 and CDR2 are SGHTA and FQGTGA. V shed 2 bases and J shed 7 bases, with 11 bases lying between them.

The chain is built from TRBV28 and TRBJ2-3; 11 bases map to TRBD2. Germline assignment: CDR1 MDHEN and CDR2 SYDVKM. The CDR3 runs 16 residues. The junction had 4 bases not matched to a gene; V was cut back by 3 bases and J by 2 bases. CDR3 amino acids: CASSFVAGGNTDTQYF. In DNA, the CDR3 is TGTGCCAGCAGTTTCGTAGCGGGAGGGAACACAGATACGCAGTATTTT.

The V and J genes are TRBV6-1 and TRBJ2-2; TRBD1 aligns across 7 bases. V lost 2 bases and J lost 5; bases outside the gene matches: 5. The germline V gene encodes CDR1 MNHNS and CDR2 SASEGT. This CDR3 has 15 residues. The CDR3 nucleotides are TGTGCCAGCAGTGAACGGGACAGCAGAACCGGGGAGCTGTTTTTT. Protein: CASSERDSRTGELFF.

Note on this clone: An end of the junction differs from the germline gene, which may be a read error. The V call is TRBV6-5, the J call TRBJ2-5, with unresolved D. Germline-derived CDR1 and CDR2 are MNHEY and SVGAGI. This CDR3 has 11 residues. CDR3 coding DNA: TGTGCCAGCAGTTACCAGGAGACCCAGTACTTC. Residues: CASSYQETQYF.

This chain connects TRBV6-5 to TRBJ1-2; 8 bases align to TRBD1. There are 13 residues in the CDR3. V shed 5 bases and J 3 bases; nucleotides not matched to a gene: 2. Germline V gives CDR1 MNHEY, CDR2 SVGAGI. The CDR3 loop is CASSQGADYGYTF. The CDR3 bases are TGTGCCAGCAGTCAGGGGGCTGACTATGGCTACACCTTC.

This clone was seen a handful of times. The chain has TRBV28 and TRBJ2-4; TRBD2 agrees at 10 bases. The CDR3 is 15 residues long. The junction had 9 bases not matched to a gene; V was cut back by 5 bases and J by 8 bases. Per germline, CDR1 MDHEN and CDR2 SYDVKM. The CDR3 bases are TGTGCCAGCAGTACCCAGCGGGAGGGCCGGGACATTCAGTACTTC. This translates into CASSTQREGRDIQYF.

The chain recombines TRBV29-1 with TRBJ2-7; 10 bases fit TRBD1. The germline V gene has CDR1 SQVTM and CDR2 ANQGSEA. The V segment lost 4 bases and the J segment 3 bases; nucleotides outside the gene matches: 12. This CDR3 is built from 16 residues. CDR3 DNA: TGCAGCGTTGGAATTCCCGGACAGGGGGGAAACTACGAGCAGTACTTC. Protein product: CSVGIPGQGGNYEQYF.

This clone was seen a single time. V usage is TRBV5-1 and J usage is TRBJ1-4; D remains ambiguous. This CDR3 region has 14 residues. The V end was cut by 3 bases, the J end by 6 bases, with 12 bases between. The germline gives CDR1 SGHRS, CDR2 YFSETQ. CDR3 sequence reads: CASSSNSGDEKLFF. CDR3 sequence (DNA): TGCGCCAGCAGCTCTAATTCCGGAGATGAAAAACTGTTTTTT. The entire variable domain, with the rest obtained from reference TRBV5-1 and TRBJ1-4, is as follows: KAGVTQTPRYLIKTRGQQVTLSCSPISGHRSVSWYQQTPGQGLQFLFEYFSETQRNKGNFPGRFSGRQFSNSRSEMNVSTLELGDSALYLCASSSNSGDEKLFFGSGTQLSVL.